This TCR beta chain was retrieved from a study of read filtering for tumor transcriptome and immune sequencing. The ends were cut back, 8 bases at V and 0 bases at J, with 16 bases in the middle. Germline assignment: CDR1 KGHDR and CDR2 SFDVKD. This CDR3 comprises 16 residues. As for this clonotype: A read error is possible here, since a much larger clone lies one base away.

Molecular barcoded adaptors covering alpha/delta and beta/gamma chains were used on roughly 400 ng RNA. A single record per CDR3 protein comes from TCRdb applying MiXCR to the reads. The sample shows under 60,000 distinct CDR3 sequences, roughly a fifth of them seen only once. This TCR was sampled from a donor over 35 with multiple myeloma. The rearrangement uses TRBV24-1 and TRBJ2-4, with D tentatively TRBD2 (6 bases). The specimen sequenced was a population of CD138-negative cells sorted from bone marrow. DNA of the CDR3: TGTGCCACCACTGACGGGACTTCTCTAGCCAAAAACATTCAGTACTTC. Encoded protein: CATTDGTSLAKNIQYF.